One and the same sample provided the 18 T cell receptor beta chains below, sequenced in a study of cytomegalovirus exposure and HLA in healthy donors. Both 60 Vbeta primers and 13 Jbeta primers went into the PCR. Profiling relied on immunoSEQ multiplex PCR, and the TCRdb table lists in-frame clones only, not all of them. The sample holds 70,000 to 85,000 clones, 60% to 70% seen once. Sequenced input: PBMCs. These receptors were taken from a man aged 25 to 45 in good health and CMV-seropositive.

This clone was detected a few times. The J gene is TRBJ2-5, the V gene TRBV11-3; 8 bases align to TRBD2. This CDR3 is built from 16 residues. Losses at the gene ends were 1 base for V and 2 bases for J; bases not matched to a gene: 6. CDR1 and CDR2 from the germline V gene are SGHNT and YENEEA. CDR3 in DNA: TGTGCCAGCAGCTTAGGGCAACTAGCGGTACAAGAGACCCAGTACTTC. This translates into CASSLGQLAVQETQYF. Using reference TRBV11-3 and TRBJ2-5 for the parts outside the CDR3, the full variable domain is EAGVVQSPRYKIIEKKQPVAFWCNPISGHNTLYWYLQNLGQGPELLIRYENEEAVDDSQLPKDRFSAERLKGVDSTLKIQPAELGDSAVYLCASSLGQLAVQETQYFGPGTRLLVL.

V gene TRBV4-1 combines with J gene TRBJ1-1; unclear D gene. Germline-derived CDR1 and CDR2 are MGHRA and YSYEKL. The CDR3 length is 14 residues. V lost 2 bases, J lost 4 bases, and 11 bases lay in between. The DNA for the CDR3 is TGCGCCAGCAGCCAAAATCGGAGAGGCACTGAAGCTTTCTTT. It translates to CASSQNRRGTEAFF.

This clone was found a few times. The rearrangement uses TRBV28 and TRBJ1-1; 10 positions agree with TRBD1. Per germline, CDR1 MDHEN and CDR2 SYDVKM. J lost 1 base, V lost 5 bases, and 13 bases had no gene match. The CDR3 sequence is 18 residues long. CDR3 residues: CASSPWDRGRKRNTEAFF. As DNA, the CDR3 is TGTGCCAGCAGTCCTTGGGACAGGGGACGGAAGAGGAACACTGAAGCTTTCTTT.

The chain uses TRBV4-1 and TRBJ2-1; possible D gene TRBD1, 6 bases. The germline gives CDR1 MGHRA, CDR2 YSYEKL. The CDR3 is made up of 14 amino acids. Between the trimmed V and J ends, which lost 3 bases and 6 bases, there was a span of 12 bases. The CDR3: CASSHSDRSNEQFF. The CDR3 DNA reads TGCGCCAGCAGCCATTCAGACAGGAGCAATGAGCAGTTCTTC.

The chain combines TRBV6-1 with TRBJ1-5; possible D gene TRBD1, 5 bases. CDR1 MNHNS and CDR2 SASEGT come from the germline V gene. The germline V and J ends were trimmed by 3 bases and 6 bases, with 15 bases remaining between them. The CDR3 length is 15 residues. CDR3 coding DNA: TGTGCCAGCAGTGATAGTTGGCAGGGAAGTCAGCCCCAGCATTTT. This encodes CASSDSWQGSQPQHF.

This clone has a handful of counts. The V gene is TRBV11-2, the J gene TRBJ2-1; D uncertain. Trimming took 2 bases from V and 7 from J, leaving 15 bases between them. Germline CDR1 and CDR2: SGHAT and FQNNGV. The CDR3 loop spans 15 amino acids. The CDR3 sequence is CASSLTAGWVNEQFF. The CDR3 DNA reads TGTGCCAGCAGCTTAACGGCAGGATGGGTGAATGAGCAGTTCTTC.

The chain employs TRBV5-5 and TRBJ1-4; TRBD1 agrees at 8 bases. The CDR3 runs to 14 residues. CDR1 is SGHKS, CDR2 YYEKEE, per germline (reference sequence). J was trimmed by 6 bases and V by 4 bases; bases with no gene match: 5. Here the CDR3 DNA reads TGTGCCAGCAGCCGCGGGACAGGTCATGAAAAACTGTTTTTT. This codes for CASSRGTGHEKLFF. Based on the CDR3 plus reference TRBV5-5 and TRBJ1-4, the full variable domain is DAGVTQSPTHLIKTRGQQVTLRCSPISGHKSVSWYQQVLGQGPQFIFQYYEKEERGRGNFPDRFSARQFPNYSSELNVNALLLGDSALYLCASSRGTGHEKLFFGSGTQLSVL.

This clone showed up just once. The chain is built from TRBV19 and TRBJ2-1; 7 bases line up with TRBD1. The CDR3 loop spans 13 amino acids. With 5 bases clipped from V and 7 bases from J, the junction kept 5 bases outside the gene matches. Germline CDR1 and CDR2: LNHDA and SQIVND (reference sequence). Here the CDR3 reads CASSLTGVNEQFF. The CDR3 nucleotides read TGTGCCAGTAGTTTAACAGGGGTAAATGAGCAGTTCTTC. Drawing the rest from reference TRBV19 and TRBJ2-1, the complete variable domain is DGGITQSPKYLFRKEGQNVTLSCEQNLNHDAMYWYRQDPGQGLRLIYYSQIVNDFQKGDIAEGYSVSREKKESFPLTVTSAQKNPTAFYLCASSLTGVNEQFFGPGTRLTVL.

The J gene is TRBJ1-2, the V gene TRBV7-9; D possibly corresponds to TRBD1 (5 bases). Germline V gives CDR1 SEHNR, CDR2 FQNEAQ (reference sequence). The CDR3 consists of 15 residues. Trimming stripped 1 base from V and 4 bases from J, with 13 bases between. CDR3 sequence (DNA): TGTGCCAGCAGCTTAGGTGAGACAGAGGTCTATGGCTACACCTTC. Protein product: CASSLGETEVYGYTF.

This clone was recorded a few times. V and J are TRBV2 and TRBJ1-6; TRBD1 matches 7 bases. This CDR3 contains 15 residues. V trimming: 4 bases; J trimming: 6 bases; junction bases outside the gene matches: 6. The germline gives CDR1 SNHLY, CDR2 FYNNEI. CDR3 nucleotides: TGTGCCAGCAGTGGCACCGGGACAGTTAATTCACCCCTCCACTTT. Translated: CASSGTGTVNSPLHF.

The gene calls are TRBV7-9 and TRBJ2-7; D ambiguous. The V end lost 5 bases, the J end lost 4 bases, and 12 bases lay between the germline ends. The CDR3 has 13 amino acids. Germline V lookup: CDR1 SEHNR, CDR2 FQNEAQ (reference sequence). CDR3 coding DNA: TGTGCCAGCAGCGGCCCAGGCCCTTACGAGCAGTACTTC. Translated, it gives CASSGPGPYEQYF.

The CDR3 DNA reads TGTGCCAGCAGTCTCCCACTAGCGGGCCGCGGGGAGCTGTTTTTT. Protein: CASSLPLAGRGELFF. The chain is built from TRBV6-5 and TRBJ2-2; 9 bases are shared with TRBD2. CDR3 length: 15 residues. Germline CDR1 reads MNHEY; CDR2 reads SVGAGI. V was clipped by 5 bases and J by 7 bases; unmatched bases: 8.

The rearrangement uses TRBV19 and TRBJ1-4; TRBD1 matches 9 bases. The CDR3 totals 16 residues. V gave up 11 bases and J gave up 3 bases; unmatched junction bases: 13. Germline V gene sequence: CDR1 LNHDA, CDR2 SQIVND (reference sequence). CDR3 amino acids: CASKPGQGPSNEKLFF. The CDR3, as DNA: TGTGCCTCCAAGCCGGGACAGGGACCTTCTAATGAAAAACTGTTTTTT.

The V gene is TRBV27, the J gene TRBJ1-2; the D is unclear. The germline V gene has CDR1 MNHEY and CDR2 SMNVEV (reference sequence). This CDR3 region has 15 residues. Trimming took 5 bases from V and 6 from J, leaving 19 bases between them. The CDR3 here is CASSHPGRGRNGYTF. CDR3 sequence (DNA): TGTGCCAGCAGTCACCCCGGTAGAGGGAGGAATGGCTACACCTTC.

In this sample, this clone turned up a few times. The CDR3 sequence: CASSLVQGAKTQYF. The CDR3 nucleotides read TGTGCCAGCAGCTTGGTCCAGGGTGCAAAGACCCAGTACTTC. The chain employs TRBV5-5 and TRBJ2-5, with a tentative D call TRBD1 (5 bases). Germline lookup yields CDR1 SGHKS and CDR2 YYEKEE (reference sequence). Deletions cut 0 bases from V and 6 bases from J, with 12 bases between. The CDR3 length is 14 residues.

In this sample, this clone turned up a few times. The V and J genes are TRBV4-2 and TRBJ2-1; 12 bases line up with TRBD2. Germline V gene lookup returns CDR1 LGHNA and CDR2 YNFKEQ. This CDR3 spans 16 amino acids. With V trimmed by 4 bases and J by 2 bases, 3 bases remained unmatched. This CDR3 reads CASSRSSGRAYNEQFF. DNA for the CDR3: TGTGCCAGCAGCCGGTCTAGCGGGAGGGCCTACAATGAGCAGTTCTTC.

This chain joins TRBV6-8 and TRBJ2-7; tentatively, D is TRBD1 (5 bases). V lost 0 bases and J lost 2, with 5 bases in between. CDR1 and CDR2 from the germline V gene are MNHGY and SAAAGT. This CDR3 comprises 13 residues. The CDR3 region is CASSYSTAYEQYF. The DNA of the CDR3 is TGTGCCAGCAGTTACTCGACAGCCTACGAGCAGTACTTC.

CDR3 sequence reads: CASSQGRSQPQHF. The CDR3 DNA follows: TGCGCCAGCAGCCAAGGGAGGAGCCAGCCCCAGCATTTT. The genes are TRBV4-3 and TRBJ1-5; D not resolved. CDR3 size: 13 residues. V lost 1 base and J 7 bases, leaving 8 bases between the germline ends. Germline V gives CDR1 LGHNA, CDR2 YSLEER.